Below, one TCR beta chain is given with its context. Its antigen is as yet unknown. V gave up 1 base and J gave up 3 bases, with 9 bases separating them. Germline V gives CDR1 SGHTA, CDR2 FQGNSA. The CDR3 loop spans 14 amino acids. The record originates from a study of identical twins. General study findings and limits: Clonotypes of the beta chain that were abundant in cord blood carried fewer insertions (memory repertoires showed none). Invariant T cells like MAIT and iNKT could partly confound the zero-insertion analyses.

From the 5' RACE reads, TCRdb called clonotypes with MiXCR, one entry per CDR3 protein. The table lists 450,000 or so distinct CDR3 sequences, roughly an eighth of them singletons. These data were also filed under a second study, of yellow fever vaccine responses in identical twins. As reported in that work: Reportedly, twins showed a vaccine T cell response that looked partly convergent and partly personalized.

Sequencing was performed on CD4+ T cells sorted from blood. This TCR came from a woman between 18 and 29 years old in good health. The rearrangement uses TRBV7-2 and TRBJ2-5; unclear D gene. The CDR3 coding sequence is TGTGCCAGCAGCTTAGTTAGGGTCGAAGAGACCCAGTACTTC. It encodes CASSLVRVEETQYF.